This TCR beta chain derives from a study of molecular identifiers for immune sequencing clone quantification (dated 2018 in TCRdb). Regarding the complete study: In a replicate experiment, RNA from around 20,000 or 100,000 naive CD8 T cells was split into five aliquots, four of which were sequenced. This methods study used CD8 T cells to benchmark TCR RNA copy counting and molecular-identifier clustering-based TCR repertoire sequencing (MIDCIRS).

Libraries of naive CD8 T cells were generated from about 19,000 to 1,100,000 sorted cells, with 10%, 30% or 50% of the purified RNA used. Naive CD8 T cells were FACS-sorted as CD8+CD4-CCR7+CD45RA+ on a BD FACSAria II into RLT Plus buffer. To test detection sensitivity, Jurkat RNA equivalent to more than 9 TCR copies was spiked into samples of roughly 20,000-1,000,000 naive CD8 T cells. CD8 T cells were enriched using RosetteSep CD8+ T Cell Enrichment Cocktail and Ficoll-Paque, and the enriched cells then underwent ACK red cell lysis. Worth noting for this clonotype: Its antigen is not yet known. Base-call qualities are not available, and no considerably larger clone is one nucleotide away.

After removal of 5 bases from V and 4 bases from J, the junction retains 11 bases not matched to a gene. Taken from cysteine to phenylalanine, the CDR3 has 16 residues. Only the CDR3 region is kept as DNA, spanning 48 bases read in frame from base 1. From the germline V gene, CDR1 is MNHEY and CDR2 is SVGEGT. General study outcomes and caveats: When barcode sub-clustering was omitted, TCR diversity was inflated by chimeric consensus sequences, with chimeras reaching as high as 47%. Even against a background of one million naive CD8 T cells, spiked-in Jurkat TCR RNA amounting to a single cell's worth was reported to be detectable. Spiked-in Jurkat TCR RNA (around eleven copies' worth), which is not part of the donor repertoire, was contained in the naive libraries. Modeling gave about three recovered TCR RNA copies per cell versus around 10 by digital PCR, implying approximately 30% capture efficiency. In CMV-specific effector cells, clones with more than 20 RNA copies accounted for over 97% of molecules, whereas in naive cells such clones accounted for under 1%. Highly expanded clone sizes could be underestimated if identical TCR molecules share a barcode.

Library prep was done by PCR. The sample was run on a NextSeq 500. Preparation of bulk TCR libraries followed a previously described approach, with the TCR primers listed in Table S5. The Qiagen AllPrep DNA/RNA kit was used to purify total RNA. Before any analysis, reads coming from multiple sequencing runs of the same library were combined into one pool. As for the original processing: Reads were retained only if their TCR constant sequence matched exactly, and those retained reads were trimmed to 150 nt and grouped according to their 12-nt molecular barcodes. Reads inside each barcode group were sub-clustered using a 15% Levenshtein threshold, and a quality-weighted consensus sequence was constructed for each RNA molecule. Non-functional sequences were excluded, and lower-count sequences lying one edit away from another sequence were also excluded. Based on a fit of two negative binomial distributions, barcode sub-clusters having less than 20% of the maximum read count were discarded. In TCRdb, the public reads were trimmed at Q25 with fastp and aligned with MiXCR, with productive beta chains retained. Every CDR3 protein is listed once, alongside the most common genes and DNA of its rows. TCRdb's processing, not the authors', yielded these V and J calls. The sample profile shows 400,000 to 600,000 distinct CDR3 sequences; about 25% of them were found once. In total, the top ten clones hold just over 0.75% of the sample.

The rearranged chain carries TRBV6-2 or TRBV6-3 and TRBJ1-5; TRBD1 matches 7 bases in the middle. This receptor was identified in a human donor in good health. Some libraries in this study had Jurkat cell RNA spiked in. The sequencing sample was made of naive CD8+ T cells from blood, with Jurkat cell RNA spiked in. This specimen's cell subset or site label, per the study, means: FACS-sorted CD8+CD4-CCR7+CD45RA+ naive T cells. DNA sequence: TGTGCCAGCAGTCGAAAGGACAGGTCTTCAAATCAGCCCCAGCATTTT. Its protein product is CASSRKDRSSNQPQHF.